One TCR beta chain is described in this entry. No antigen is known for it. The donors were members of the validation cohort comprising approximately 120 subjects, separate from the approximately 630-subject first cohort. This entry is derived from a study of cytomegalovirus exposure and HLA in healthy donors. CDR1 and CDR2 (germline): MDHEN, SYDVKM. This CDR3 comprises 15 residues. Trimming shortened V by 0 bases and J by 0 bases, and 6 bases separated the two germline ends. Overall study findings and caveats: It was reportedly the case that the classifier diagnosed cytomegalovirus status with high specificity and sensitivity. The study designated 160 or so TCR beta chains cytomegalovirus-associated.

Only in-frame clones appear in the TCRdb table, and some are missing; sequencing was by immunoSEQ multiplex PCR. The table lists around 86,000 clones, 90% to 95% of them singletons, with about 1.1% in the top ten. The receptor was derived from a woman under 40 in good health and CMV-seropositive. Sequenced input: PBMCs. The chain employs TRBV28 and TRBJ1-3, with unresolved D. CDR3 coding DNA: TGTGCCAGCAGTTTATGGTCAATCTCTGGAAACACCATATATTTT. Translating it yields CASSLWSISGNTIYF.